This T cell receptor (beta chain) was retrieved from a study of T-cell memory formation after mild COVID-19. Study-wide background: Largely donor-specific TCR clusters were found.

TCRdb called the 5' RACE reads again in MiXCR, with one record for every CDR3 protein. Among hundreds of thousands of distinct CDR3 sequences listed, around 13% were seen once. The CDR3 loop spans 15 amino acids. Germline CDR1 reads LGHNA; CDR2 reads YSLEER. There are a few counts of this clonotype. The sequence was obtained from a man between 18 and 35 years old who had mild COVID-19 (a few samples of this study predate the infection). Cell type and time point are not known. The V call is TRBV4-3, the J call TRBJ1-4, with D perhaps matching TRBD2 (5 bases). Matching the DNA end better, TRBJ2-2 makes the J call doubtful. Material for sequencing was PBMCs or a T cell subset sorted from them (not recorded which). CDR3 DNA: TGCGCCAGCAGCCAAGATCCCGACTATGCGGGGGAGCTGTTTTTT. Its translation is CASSQDPDYAGELFF.